Only one count was recorded for the clone carrying this T cell receptor beta chain. TCRdb's copy holds only in-frame clones and misses some; the assay was immunoSEQ multiplex PCR. The sample has tens of thousands of clones, 91% seen once. The length of the CDR3 is 15 residues. Germline values: CDR1 SGHVS, CDR2 FQNEAQ. Trimming removed 1 base at V and 1 base at J, with 8 bases between. This sample is drawn from a study of blood T cell repertoires in COVID-19. Across the study: PBMCs, B-cell-depleted T cells, or T cells were the source of the cDNA or gDNA that made up the material.

The gene calls are TRBV7-8 and TRBJ1-5; no reliable D call. The TCR was taken from a woman between 50 and 59 years old in a cohort sampled during active COVID-19. Sequenced material: peripheral blood. The CDR3 DNA follows: TGTGCCAGCAGCTTAGGTTCCAGGAGCAATCAGCCCCAGCATTTT. This sequence encodes CASSLGSRSNQPQHF. Supplemented by reference TRBV7-8 and TRBJ1-5, the full variable domain reads GAGVSQSPRYKVAKRGQDVALRCDPISGHVSLFWYQQALGQGPEFLTYFQNEAQLDKSGLPSDRFFAERPEGSVSTLKIQRTQQEDSAVYLCASSLGSRSNQPQHFGDGTRLSIL.